One T cell receptor (beta chain) is described in this entry. Amplification of TCR beta CDR3 regions used RNA as the template. TCR CDR3 regions were first amplified by RT-PCR with HTBI primers. MiXCR was run by TCRdb on the multiplex PCR reads, yielding one entry per CDR3 protein. The top ten clones hold about a tenth of a sample with hundreds of thousands of distinct CDR3 sequences, around 15% of them seen once. This record comes from a study of T cells in Graves' hyperthyroidism and ophthalmopathy. What was sequenced was blood. The sequence was collected from a young woman with Graves' hyperthyroidism.

The CDR3 here is CASTYRDYNSPLHF. The CDR3 region has the DNA TGTGCCAGCACCTACAGGGACTATAATTCACCCCTCCACTTT. The gene calls are TRBV6-1 and TRBJ1-6; a possible D gene is TRBD1 (6 bases). The germline V gene has CDR1 MNHNS and CDR2 SASEGT. The CDR3 extends over 14 amino acids. The V end lost 7 bases, the J end lost 3 bases, and 10 bases lay between the germline ends.